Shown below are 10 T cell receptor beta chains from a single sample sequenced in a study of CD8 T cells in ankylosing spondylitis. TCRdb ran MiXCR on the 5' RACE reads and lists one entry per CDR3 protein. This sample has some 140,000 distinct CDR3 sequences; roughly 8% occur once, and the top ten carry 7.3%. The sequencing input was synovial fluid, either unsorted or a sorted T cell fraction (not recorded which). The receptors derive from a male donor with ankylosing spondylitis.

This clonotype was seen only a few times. CDR3 nucleotides: TGTGCCAGCAGCTTTAGGGGGCCCGGCTATACAGATACGCAGTATTTT. Its translation: CASSFRGPGYTDTQYF. The J gene is TRBJ2-3, the V gene TRBV7-8, with 7 bases aligning to TRBD1. Germline lookup yields CDR1 SGHVS and CDR2 FQNEAQ. V was pared by 3 bases and J by 3 bases, with 9 bases of the junction left unmatched. This CDR3 spans 16 amino acids. Using reference TRBV7-8 and TRBJ2-3 for the parts outside the CDR3, the full variable domain is GAGVSQSPRYKVAKRGQDVALRCDPISGHVSLFWYQQALGQGPEFLTYFQNEAQLDKSGLPSDRFFAERPEGSVSTLKIQRTQQEDSAVYLCASSFRGPGYTDTQYFGPGTRLTVL.

DNA for the CDR3: TGTGCCAGCAGCTTGGGGACAGCCAGCAATCAGCCCCAGCATTTT. This codes for CASSLGTASNQPQHF. The chain is built from TRBV11-1 and TRBJ1-5, with 7 bases identical to TRBD1. The CDR3 totals 15 residues. Unmatched junction bases numbered 3, after V lost 3 bases and J lost 1 base. CDR1 and CDR2 (germline): SGHAT, FQDESV (reference sequence). The full variable domain, with the rest looked up from reference TRBV11-1 and TRBJ1-5, is EAEVAQSPRYKITEKSQAVAFWCDPISGHATLYWYRQILGQGPELLVQFQDESVVDDSQLPKDRFSAERLKGVDSTLKIQPAELGDSAMYLCASSLGTASNQPQHFGDGTRLSIL.

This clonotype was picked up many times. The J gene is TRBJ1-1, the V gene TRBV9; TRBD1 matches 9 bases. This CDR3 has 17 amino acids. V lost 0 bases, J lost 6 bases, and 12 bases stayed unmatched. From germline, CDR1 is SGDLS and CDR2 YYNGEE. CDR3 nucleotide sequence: TGTGCCAGCAGCGTAGCGGTACCCGGGACAGGGACTCCTGAAGCTTTCTTT. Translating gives CASSVAVPGTGTPEAFF.

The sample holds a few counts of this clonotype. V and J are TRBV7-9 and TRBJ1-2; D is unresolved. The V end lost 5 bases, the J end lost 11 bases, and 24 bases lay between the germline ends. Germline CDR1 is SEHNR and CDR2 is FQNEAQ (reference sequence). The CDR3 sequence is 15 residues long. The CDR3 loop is CASSRGEARLSGYTF. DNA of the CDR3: TGTGCCAGCAGCCGTGGAGAGGCTCGGCTCTCTGGTTACACCTTC.

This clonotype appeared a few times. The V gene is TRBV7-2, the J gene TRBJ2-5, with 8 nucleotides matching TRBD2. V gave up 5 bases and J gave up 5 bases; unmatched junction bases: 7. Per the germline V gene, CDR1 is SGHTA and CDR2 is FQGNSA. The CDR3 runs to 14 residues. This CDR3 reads CASSLGGTSETQYF. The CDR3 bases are TGTGCCAGCAGCCTCGGGGGGACTAGTGAGACCCAGTACTTC.

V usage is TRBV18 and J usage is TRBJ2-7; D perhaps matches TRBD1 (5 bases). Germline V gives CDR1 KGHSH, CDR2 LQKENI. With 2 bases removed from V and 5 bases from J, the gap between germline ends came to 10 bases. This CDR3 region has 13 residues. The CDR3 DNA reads TGTGCCAGCTCACCAACTCAGGGTCACGAGCAGTACTTC. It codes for CASSPTQGHEQYF.

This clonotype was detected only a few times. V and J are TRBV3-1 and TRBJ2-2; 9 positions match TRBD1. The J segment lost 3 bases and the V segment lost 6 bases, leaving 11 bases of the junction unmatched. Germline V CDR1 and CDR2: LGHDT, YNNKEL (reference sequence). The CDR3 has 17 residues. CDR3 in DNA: TGTGCCAGCAGTCGAACCCCCGGGACAGGGTACACCGGGGAGCTGTTTTTT. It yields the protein CASSRTPGTGYTGELFF.

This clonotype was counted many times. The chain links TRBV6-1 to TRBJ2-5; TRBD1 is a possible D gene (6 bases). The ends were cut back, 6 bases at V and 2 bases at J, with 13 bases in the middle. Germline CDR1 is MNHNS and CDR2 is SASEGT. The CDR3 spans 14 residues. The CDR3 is CASRNRVQQETQYF. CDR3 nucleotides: TGTGCCAGCAGAAACAGGGTACAACAAGAGACCCAGTACTTC.

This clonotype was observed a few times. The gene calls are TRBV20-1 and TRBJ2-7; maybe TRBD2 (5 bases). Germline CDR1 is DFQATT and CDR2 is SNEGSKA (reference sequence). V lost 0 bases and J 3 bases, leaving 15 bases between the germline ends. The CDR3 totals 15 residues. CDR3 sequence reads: CSAREEGTLDYEQYF. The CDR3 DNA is TGCAGTGCTAGAGAAGAGGGTACATTGGACTACGAGCAGTACTTC.

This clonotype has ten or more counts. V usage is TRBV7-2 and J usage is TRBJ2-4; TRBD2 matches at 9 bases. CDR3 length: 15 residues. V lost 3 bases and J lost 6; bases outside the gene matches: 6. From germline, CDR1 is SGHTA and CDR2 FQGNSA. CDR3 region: CASSFRAGGRNIQYF. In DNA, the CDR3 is TGTGCCAGCAGCTTCCGAGCGGGGGGCCGAAACATTCAGTACTTC.